The clone carrying this T cell receptor (beta chain) was counted at least ten times. Its antigen is not identified. The record originates from a study of blood T cells in healthy people across ages. Study outcomes and limitations: While age rose, TCR beta diversity per million T cells dropped in a roughly linear way. Expanded clonotype changes were possibly confounded by unknown donor CMV status.

The authors ran a second PCR of 7 to 11 cycles using a sample-barcoded 5' primer and a J-beta primer mix. Every sample returned 3 million or more CDR3-containing paired-end reads. TCRdb re-called the 5' RACE reads with MiXCR, one entry per CDR3 protein. This sample has approximately 900,000 distinct CDR3 sequences, with 40% to 60% found just once. Each individual donor underwent a draw of approximately 9.6 milliliters of peripheral blood. Germline loops: CDR1 SQVTM, CDR2 ANQGSEA. CDR3 length: 16 amino acids. V shed 3 bases, J shed 3 bases, and the junction held 9 bases outside the gene matches. Material for sequencing was blood. The chain links TRBV29-1 to TRBJ2-1, with 9 bases aligning to TRBD2. This clonotype was obtained from a man aged 25 to 40 in good health. This chain's CDR3 is CSVDRVAGALYNEQFF. The CDR3 DNA reads TGCAGCGTTGATAGGGTAGCGGGGGCCCTCTACAATGAGCAGTTCTTC.